The 9 T cell receptor beta chains given below trace back to one sample, sequenced in a study of human T cells and chemical hapten exposure. TCRdb called the RACE reads again in MiXCR, with one record for every CDR3 protein. Here the sample spans 150,000 to 200,000 distinct CDR3 sequences, about 14% being singletons. Time point meaning: patch test 1, 2 weeks after DPC sensitization. Stated treatment: therapeutic diphenylcyclopropenone sensitization with weekly scalp DPC. The sample consisted of whole blood, taken in connection with sensitization to the hapten diphenylcyclopropenone (DPC). These receptors all come from a woman in her 30s with alopecia areata. Some clones in this sample may be carry-over from other donors' samples.

The CDR3 bases are TGTGCCAGCAGTTTAGAGGGACAGAACACTGAAGCTTTCTTT. It yields the protein CASSLEGQNTEAFF. The chain uses TRBV12-3 or TRBV12-4 and TRBJ1-1, with TRBD1 as a possible D gene (6 bases). The CDR3 has 14 amino acids. The V and J ends lost 1 base and 1 base respectively, with 7 bases between them.

Only a few counts were recorded for this clonotype. The CDR3 coding sequence is TGCGCCAGCAGCCCAGATCCGAACACCGGGGAGCTGTTTTTT. This encodes CASSPDPNTGELFF. This chain links TRBV5-1 with TRBJ2-2; D call uncertain. From germline, CDR1 is SGHRS and CDR2 YFSETQ. V dropped 4 bases and J dropped 0 bases, with 7 bases sitting between them. CDR3 size: 14 residues.

This clonotype was seen more than once but under ten times. J is TRBJ2-3 and V is TRBV4-1; D gene unclear. Trimming pared 2 bases from V and 4 bases from J, leaving 4 bases between. The CDR3 is 12 residues long. The germline V gene encodes CDR1 MGHRA and CDR2 YSYEKL. In nucleotides, the CDR3 is TGCGCCAGCAGCCAATTATCAGATACGCAGTATTTT. Translation: CASSQLSDTQYF.

The chain links TRBV18 to TRBJ2-7; D may match TRBD1 or TRBD2 (5 bases each). Germline lookup yields CDR1 KGHSH and CDR2 LQKENI. The CDR3 is 13 amino acids. The V end was cut by 1 base, the J end by 5 bases, with 9 bases between. Written as DNA, the CDR3 is TGTGCCAGCTCACCACTCCGGGGCAACGAGCAGTACGTC. It is translated as CASSPLRGNEQYV.

This clonotype has ten or more counts. This rearrangement joins TRBV7-3 to TRBJ2-3; no clear D gene. In germline, CDR1 is SGHTA, CDR2 FQGTGA. Trimming removed 2 bases from V and 0 bases from J, with 12 bases in between. This CDR3 comprises 16 residues. Here the CDR3 DNA reads TGTGCCAGCAGCTTATTCCCCAGCGCTAGCACAGATACGCAGTATTTT. It specifies CASSLFPSASTDTQYF.

The gene calls are TRBV18 and TRBJ1-2; TRBD1 aligns across 8 bases. Germline V gene data show CDR1 as KGHSH and CDR2 as LQKENI. The V and J ends lost 4 bases and 2 bases, in that order; junction bases with no gene match: 3. The CDR3 spans 14 residues. CDR3 loop: CASSRRQGNYGYTF. For the CDR3, the DNA is TGTGCCAGCTCACGTAGACAGGGGAACTATGGCTACACCTTC. The complete variable domain, with remaining parts taken from reference TRBV18 and TRBJ1-2, reads NAGVMQNPRHLVRRRGQEARLRCSPMKGHSHVYWYRQLPEEGLKFMVYLQKENIIDESGMPKERFSAEFPKEGPSILRIQQVVRGDSAAYFCASSRRQGNYGYTFGSGTRLTVV.

This clonotype was detected a few times. The rearrangement joins TRBV29-1 to TRBJ2-7; the match to TRBD1 covers 11 bases. The CDR3 is 14 residues long. Unmatched junction bases numbered 8, after V lost 4 bases and J lost 6 bases. The germline gives CDR1 SQVTM, CDR2 ANQGSEA. The CDR3 DNA reads as TGCAGCGTTGCCGACTCCGGGACAGGGGGCGAGCAGTACTTC. This encodes CSVADSGTGGEQYF.

This clonotype was detected only a few times. V and J are TRBV6-5 and TRBJ1-1; 7 bases line up with TRBD1. Losses at the gene ends were 8 bases for V and 4 bases for J; bases not matched to a gene: 13. Germline CDR1 and CDR2: MNHEY and SVGAGI. The CDR3 covers 15 residues. CDR3 amino acids: CASQTGKVKRTEAFF. In DNA form, the CDR3 reads TGTGCCAGCCAGACAGGGAAGGTAAAGCGCACTGAAGCTTTCTTT.

The V gene is TRBV28, the J gene TRBJ2-2, with a possible D match to TRBD2 (6 bases). The germline V and J ends were trimmed by 6 bases and 4 bases, with 18 bases remaining between them. CDR3 size: 16 residues. The germline CDR1 and CDR2 sequences are MDHEN and SYDVKM. The CDR3 is CASRRSGSGSTGELFF. CDR3 in DNA: TGTGCCAGCAGGAGGTCCGGTAGCGGTAGCACCGGGGAGCTGTTTTTT.